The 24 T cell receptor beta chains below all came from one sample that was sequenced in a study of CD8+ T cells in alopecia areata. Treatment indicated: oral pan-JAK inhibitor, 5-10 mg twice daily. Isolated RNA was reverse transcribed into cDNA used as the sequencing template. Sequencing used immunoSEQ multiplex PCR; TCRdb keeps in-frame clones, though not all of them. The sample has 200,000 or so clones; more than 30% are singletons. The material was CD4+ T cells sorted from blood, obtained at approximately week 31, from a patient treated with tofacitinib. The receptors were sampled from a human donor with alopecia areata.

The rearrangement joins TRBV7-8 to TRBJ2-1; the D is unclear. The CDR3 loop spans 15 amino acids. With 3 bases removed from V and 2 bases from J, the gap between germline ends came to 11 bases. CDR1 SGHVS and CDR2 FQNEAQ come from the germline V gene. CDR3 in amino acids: CASSFSSPTYNEQFF. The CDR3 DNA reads TGTGCCAGCAGCTTTAGCTCCCCAACCTACAATGAGCAGTTCTTC.

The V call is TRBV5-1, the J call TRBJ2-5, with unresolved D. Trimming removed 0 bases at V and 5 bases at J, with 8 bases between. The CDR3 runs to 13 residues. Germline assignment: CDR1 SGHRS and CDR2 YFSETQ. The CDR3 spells CASSLGSSETQYF. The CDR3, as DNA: TGCGCCAGCAGCTTGGGTTCATCCGAGACCCAGTACTTC.

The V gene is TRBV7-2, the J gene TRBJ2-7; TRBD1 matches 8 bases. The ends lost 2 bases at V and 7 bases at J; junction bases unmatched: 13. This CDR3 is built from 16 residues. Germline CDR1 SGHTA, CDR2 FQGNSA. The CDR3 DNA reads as TGTGCCAGCAGCTTAAATCGGGCAGGGGGCCAGGGGGAGCAGTACTTC. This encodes CASSLNRAGGQGEQYF. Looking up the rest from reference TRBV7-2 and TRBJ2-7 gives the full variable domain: GAGVSQSPSNKVTEKGKDVELRCDPISGHTALYWYRQSLGQGLEFLIYFQGNSAPDKSGLPSDRFSAERTGGSVSTLTIQRTQQEDSAVYLCASSLNRAGGQGEQYFGPGTRLTVT.

CDR3: CASSLQGLGADTQYF. In DNA form, the CDR3 reads TGTGCCAGCAGCCTGCAGGGCCTTGGGGCAGATACGCAGTATTTT. The chain is built from TRBV5-4 and TRBJ2-3, with D possibly being TRBD1 (5 bases). The CDR3 has 15 amino acids. V shed 4 bases and J shed 4 bases, with 16 bases lying between them. Germline V CDR1 and CDR2: SGHNT, YYREEE (reference sequence).

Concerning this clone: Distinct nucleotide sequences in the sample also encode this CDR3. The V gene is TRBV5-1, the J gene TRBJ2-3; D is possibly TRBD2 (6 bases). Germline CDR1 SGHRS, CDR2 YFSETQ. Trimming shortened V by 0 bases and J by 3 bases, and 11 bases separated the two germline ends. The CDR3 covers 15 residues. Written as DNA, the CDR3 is TGCGCCAGCAGCTTGGTTAGCGGTATTACAGATACGCAGTATTTT. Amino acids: CASSLVSGITDTQYF. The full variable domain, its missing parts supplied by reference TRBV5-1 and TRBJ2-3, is KAGVTQTPRYLIKTRGQQVTLSCSPISGHRSVSWYQQTPGQGLQFLFEYFSETQRNKGNFPGRFSGRQFSNSRSEMNVSTLELGDSALYLCASSLVSGITDTQYFGPGTRLTVL.

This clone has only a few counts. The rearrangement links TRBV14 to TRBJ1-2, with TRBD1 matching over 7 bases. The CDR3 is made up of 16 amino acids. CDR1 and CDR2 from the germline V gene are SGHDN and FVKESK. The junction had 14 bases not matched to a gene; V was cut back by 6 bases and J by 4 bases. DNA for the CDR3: TGTGCCAGCAGAAGAGGGGGACAGACACCAATCTATGGCTACACCTTC. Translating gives CASRRGGQTPIYGYTF. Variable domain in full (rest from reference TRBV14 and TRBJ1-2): EAGVTQFPSHSVIEKGQTVTLRCDPISGHDNLYWYRRVMGKEIKFLLHFVKESKQDESGMPNNRFLAERTGGTYSTLKVQPAELEDSGVYFCASRRGGQTPIYGYTFGSGTRLTVV.

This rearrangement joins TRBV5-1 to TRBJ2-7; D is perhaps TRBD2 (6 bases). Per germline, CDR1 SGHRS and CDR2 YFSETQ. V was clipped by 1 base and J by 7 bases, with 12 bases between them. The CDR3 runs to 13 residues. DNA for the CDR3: TGCGCCAGCAGCTTGCTCTGGGCGGGGGAGCAGTACTTC. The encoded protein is CASSLLWAGEQYF.

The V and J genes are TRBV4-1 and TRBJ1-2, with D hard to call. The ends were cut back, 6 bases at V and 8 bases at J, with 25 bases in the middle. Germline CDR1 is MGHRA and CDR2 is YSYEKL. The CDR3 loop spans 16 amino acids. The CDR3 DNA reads TGCGCCAGCAGGTCATATTCGGGCCCCCGGGCGAGCGGCTACACCTTC. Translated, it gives CASRSYSGPRASGYTF.

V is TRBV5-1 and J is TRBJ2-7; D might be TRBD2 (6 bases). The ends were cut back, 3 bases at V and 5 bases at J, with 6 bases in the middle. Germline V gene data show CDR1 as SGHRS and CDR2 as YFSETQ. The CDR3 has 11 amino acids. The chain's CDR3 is CASSWGDEQYF. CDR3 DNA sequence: TGCGCCAGCAGCTGGGGGGACGAGCAGTACTTC.

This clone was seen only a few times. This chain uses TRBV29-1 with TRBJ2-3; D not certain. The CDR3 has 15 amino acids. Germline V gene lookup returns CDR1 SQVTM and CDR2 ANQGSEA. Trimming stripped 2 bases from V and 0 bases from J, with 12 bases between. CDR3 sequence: CSVEWQTTSTDTQYF. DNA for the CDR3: TGCAGCGTTGAATGGCAGACGACTAGCACAGATACGCAGTATTTT.

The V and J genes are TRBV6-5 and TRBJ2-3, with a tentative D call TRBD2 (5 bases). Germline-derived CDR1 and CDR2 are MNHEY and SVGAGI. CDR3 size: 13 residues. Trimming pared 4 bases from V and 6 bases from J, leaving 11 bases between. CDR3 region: CASSSMTGDTQYF. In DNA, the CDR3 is TGTGCCAGCAGTTCCATGACGGGGGATACGCAGTATTTT.

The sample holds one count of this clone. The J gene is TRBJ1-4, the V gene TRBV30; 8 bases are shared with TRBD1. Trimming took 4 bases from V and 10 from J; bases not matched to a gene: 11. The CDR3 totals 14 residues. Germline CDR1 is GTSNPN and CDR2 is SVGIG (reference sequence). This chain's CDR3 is CAWMEARGPRKLFF. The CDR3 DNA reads TGTGCCTGGATGGAGGCCAGGGGGCCGAGAAAACTGTTTTTT.

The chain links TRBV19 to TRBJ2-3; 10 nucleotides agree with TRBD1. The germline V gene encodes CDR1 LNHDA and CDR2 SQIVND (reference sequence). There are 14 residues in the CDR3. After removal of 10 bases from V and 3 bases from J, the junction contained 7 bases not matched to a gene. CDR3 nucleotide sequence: TGTGCCACTTCTACGGGACAGGGGACAGATACGCAGTATTTT. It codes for CATSTGQGTDTQYF.

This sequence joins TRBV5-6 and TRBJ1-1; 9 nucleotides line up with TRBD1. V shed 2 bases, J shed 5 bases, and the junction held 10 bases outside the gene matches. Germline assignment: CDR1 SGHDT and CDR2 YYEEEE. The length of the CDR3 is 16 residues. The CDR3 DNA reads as TGTGCCAGCAGCTTCCCGGGACAGGGATGGAAGACTGAAGCTTTCTTT. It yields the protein CASSFPGQGWKTEAFF.

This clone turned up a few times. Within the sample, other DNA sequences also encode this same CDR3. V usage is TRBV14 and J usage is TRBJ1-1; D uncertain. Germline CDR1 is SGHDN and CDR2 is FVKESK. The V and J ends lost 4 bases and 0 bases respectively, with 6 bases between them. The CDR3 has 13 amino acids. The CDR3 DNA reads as TGTGCCAGCAGCCTACAATTGAACACTGAAGCTTTCTTT. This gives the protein CASSLQLNTEAFF. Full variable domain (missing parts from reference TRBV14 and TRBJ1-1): EAGVTQFPSHSVIEKGQTVTLRCDPISGHDNLYWYRRVMGKEIKFLLHFVKESKQDESGMPNNRFLAERTGGTYSTLKVQPAELEDSGVYFCASSLQLNTEAFFGQGTRLTVV.

CDR3 nucleotide sequence: TGTGCCAGCAGCCTGAGACAGACCACAGATACGCAGTATTTT. Encoded protein: CASSLRQTTDTQYF. V usage is TRBV7-2 and J usage is TRBJ2-3; maybe TRBD1 (5 bases). V dropped 5 bases and J dropped 2 bases, with 11 bases sitting between them. Per germline, CDR1 SGHTA and CDR2 FQGNSA. This CDR3 has 14 amino acids.

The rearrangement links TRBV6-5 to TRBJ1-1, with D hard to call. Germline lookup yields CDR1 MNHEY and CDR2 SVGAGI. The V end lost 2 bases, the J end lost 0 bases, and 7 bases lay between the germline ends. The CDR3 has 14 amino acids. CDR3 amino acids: CASSYPGLNTEAFF. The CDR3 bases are TGTGCCAGCAGTTACCCCGGACTGAACACTGAAGCTTTCTTT.

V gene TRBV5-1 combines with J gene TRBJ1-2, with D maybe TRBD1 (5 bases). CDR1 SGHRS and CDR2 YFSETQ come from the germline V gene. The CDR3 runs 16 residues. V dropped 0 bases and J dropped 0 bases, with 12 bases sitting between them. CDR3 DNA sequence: TGCGCCAGCAGCTTGGGACCGGGACGGACTAACTATGGCTACACCTTC. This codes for CASSLGPGRTNYGYTF.

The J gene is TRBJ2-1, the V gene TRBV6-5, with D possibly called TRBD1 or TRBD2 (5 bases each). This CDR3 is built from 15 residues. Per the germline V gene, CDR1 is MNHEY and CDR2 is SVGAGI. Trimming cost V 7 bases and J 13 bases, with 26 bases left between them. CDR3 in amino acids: CASKVSIGTTNSQFF. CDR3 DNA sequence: TGTGCCAGCAAGGTTAGCATTGGGACCACAAATTCCCAGTTCTTC.

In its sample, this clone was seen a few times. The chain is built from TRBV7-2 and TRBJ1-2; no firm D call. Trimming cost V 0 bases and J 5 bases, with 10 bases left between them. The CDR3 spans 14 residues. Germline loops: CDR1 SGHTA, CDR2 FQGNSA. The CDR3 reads CASSLAAGQYGYTF. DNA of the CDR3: TGTGCCAGCAGCTTAGCGGCAGGCCAATATGGCTACACCTTC.

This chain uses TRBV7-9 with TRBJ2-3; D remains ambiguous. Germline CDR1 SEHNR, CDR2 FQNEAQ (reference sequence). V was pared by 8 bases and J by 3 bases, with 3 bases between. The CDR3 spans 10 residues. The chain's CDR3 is CASGTDTQYF. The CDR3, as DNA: TGTGCCAGCGGAACAGATACGCAGTATTTT.

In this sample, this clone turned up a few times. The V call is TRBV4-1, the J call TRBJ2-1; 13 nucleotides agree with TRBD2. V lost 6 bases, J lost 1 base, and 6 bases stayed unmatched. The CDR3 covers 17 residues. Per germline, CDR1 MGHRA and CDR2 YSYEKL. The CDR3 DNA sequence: TGCGCCAGCAGACGGACTAGCGGGAGTTATTCCTACAATGAGCAGTTCTTC. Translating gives CASRRTSGSYSYNEQFF.

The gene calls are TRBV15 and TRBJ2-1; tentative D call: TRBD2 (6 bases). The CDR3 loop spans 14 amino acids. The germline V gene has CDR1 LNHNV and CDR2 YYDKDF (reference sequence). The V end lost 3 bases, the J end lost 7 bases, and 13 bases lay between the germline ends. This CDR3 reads CATSRGGTLNEQFF. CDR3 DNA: TGTGCCACCAGCAGGGGAGGTACGCTAAATGAGCAGTTCTTC.

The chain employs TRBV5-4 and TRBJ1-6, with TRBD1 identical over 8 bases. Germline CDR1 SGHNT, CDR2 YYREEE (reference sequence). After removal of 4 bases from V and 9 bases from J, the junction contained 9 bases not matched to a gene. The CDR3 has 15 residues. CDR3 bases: TGTGCCAGCAGCACTGGACAGGGCTTACGTTCACCCCTCCACTTT. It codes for CASSTGQGLRSPLHF.